This TCR beta chain was identified in a study of control samples from healthy donors and cancer patients. V gave up 5 bases and J gave up 7 bases; unmatched junction bases: 4. Germline CDR1 MNHEY, CDR2 SMNVEV (reference sequence). The CDR3 loop spans 13 amino acids. Clones were read by immunoSEQ multiplex PCR, and TCRdb kept only the in-frame ones, dropping some. The top ten hold almost 40% of the sample, which has roughly 120,000 clones, roughly nine tenths seen once. This receptor was identified in a man aged 45-65 years in good health. The sample was blood. The V and J genes are TRBV27 and TRBJ2-1, with TRBD1 matching over 8 bases. The CDR3, as DNA: TGTGCCAGCAGTGAACAGGGGGGTAATGAGCAGTTCTTC. Translation gives CASSEQGGNEQFF.